The clone carrying this T cell receptor (beta chain) was seen once. Germline V gives CDR1 MDHEN, CDR2 SYDVKM. This CDR3 contains 16 residues. Trimming at V came to 3 bases and at J to 5 bases, leaving 8 bases not matched to a gene. Per the original methods: For nucleated cells, counts were estimated from reference gene primer amplification. Assay used: immunoSEQ multiplex PCR; TCRdb lists only in-frame clones, some missing. For V, J and clone size, that table is used; D and trimming come from the DNA. Here the sample spans 50,000 to 75,000 clones, over 65% being singletons. This entry belongs to a study of blood T cell repertoires in COVID-19. Study in general: There were acute and convalescent COVID-19 samples, and they came from the United States, Italy and Spain. T cells, B-cell-depleted T cells, or PBMCs supplied cDNA or gDNA.

The receptor was derived from an elderly man with active or convalescent COVID-19. The gene calls are TRBV28 and TRBJ2-3; 10 nucleotides agree with TRBD2. The sequencing input was peripheral blood. The CDR3 region has the DNA TGTGCCAGCAGTTTGGCGGGAGCGGGAGGGGGAGATACGCAGTATTTT. Residues: CASSLAGAGGGDTQYF. Full variable domain (remainder filled in from reference TRBV28 and TRBJ2-3): DVKVTQSSRYLVKRTGEKVFLECVQDMDHENMFWYRQDPGLGLRLIYFSYDVKMKEKGDIPEGYSVSREKKERFSLILESASTNQTSMYLCASSLAGAGGGDTQYFGPGTRLTVL.